This T cell receptor (beta chain) was documented in a study of cytomegalovirus exposure and HLA in healthy donors. About the research overall: Across a few hundred genotyped donors, approximately 80% landed in the Caucasian-associated ancestry cluster.

Primers included in the PCR were 60 Vbeta and 13 Jbeta primers. Clones were read by immunoSEQ multiplex PCR, and TCRdb kept only the in-frame ones, dropping some. The sample comprises more than 110,000 clones, roughly 10% of which are singletons, and 1.8% rests with the top ten. As to this clone: This same CDR3 is encoded by further DNA sequences in the sample.

Per the germline V gene, CDR1 is WSHSY and CDR2 is SAAADI. V lost 3 bases to trimming and J lost 4 bases, with 10 bases between them. This CDR3 contains 14 residues. This sequence joins TRBV10-2 and TRBJ1-3; weak D call: TRBD1 (6 bases). The sequence was obtained from a man in his forties or fifties in good health and CMV-seronegative. Sequencing was performed on PBMCs. CDR3 in DNA: TGCGCCAGCAGTGAACAGGGAGGGGGAAACACCATATATTTT. The encoded protein is CASSEQGGGNTIYF.